The present T cell receptor beta chain was sequenced within a study (dated by TCRdb to the mid-2010s). In the study overall: The study examined whether tumor-infiltrating Tregs in breast cancer are drawn from blood Tregs or arise in situ by conversion from other CD4+ T cell subsets. Results the study describes overall, beyond this receptor: Tumor memory CD4+ T cell TCR gene usage was found to cluster with blood and lymph node memory CD4+ cells and with lymph node naive CD4+ cells. The TCR alpha and beta sequences of tumor-infiltrating Tregs showed the greatest overlap with tumor naive CD4+ T cells, followed by blood naive CD4+ T cells. The validation in the larger cohort was limited to a single TCR beta V-J rearrangement instead of whole repertoires.

To purify naive CD4+ T cells, the Miltenyi Naive CD4+ T Cell Isolation kit was used, and CD25 microbeads served to deplete Tregs. Tregs, naive and memory CD4+ T cells from tumor, blood and ipsilateral draining lymph nodes of five breast cancer patients underwent full-length TCR alpha and beta sequencing. Mononuclear cells from lymph nodes or 40 to 60 ml of peripheral blood were isolated by Ficoll density gradient centrifugation. FACS confirmed that the sorted cell populations were more than 90% pure. Full-length TCR variable regions were amplified by 5' RACE PCR with constant-region reverse primers, followed by semi-nested PCR with Nested Universal Primer A. Using the ReliaPrep RNA Cell Miniprep System, total RNA was extracted, and the SMARTer RACE 5'/3' Kit was then used to reverse transcribe the RNA into 5'RACE-ready cDNA. Multiplex adaptors were used to barcode the full-length TCR alpha and beta libraries, which were then sequenced on an Illumina MiSeq. Per the original workflow: For each of nine subset-tissue groups, sequencing data from the five patients were combined, and the groups were compared by unsupervised clustering of TCR gene usage. The Morisita-Horn index was used to calculate repertoire similarity, with shared sequences weighted by how much each contributed to each repertoire. Using fastp trimming at Q25 and MiXCR clonotype assembly, TCRdb reanalyzed the public sequencing data and kept in-frame beta chains. Every entry covers one CDR3 protein and lists the most common genes and DNA from its rows. The V and J calls were not made by the authors but by TCRdb's processing. The sample has tens of thousands of distinct CDR3 sequences on record, around 28% of them singletons. The top ten constitute roughly 1.9% of the sample.

A note on this clonotype: What this receptor recognizes is not known. The input lacks base qualities; no much larger clone sits a single base away.

Input material: naive CD4+ T cells sorted from blood. The sample's cell subset or site label, decoded: naive CD4+ T cells, CD4+CD45RA+CD25-. The sequence derives from a female donor with breast cancer.

The CDR3: CSARAEAGSLTQYF. Read as DNA, the sequence is TGCAGTGCTAGAGCGGAAGCGGGGTCTCTCACCCAGTACTTC. The sequence joins TRBV20-1 to TRBJ2-5, and 7 junction bases match TRBD2. After removal of 1 base from V and 8 bases from J, the junction retains 10 bases not matched to a gene. The CDR3 runs 14 amino acids, cysteine and phenylalanine included. Of the read, only the CDR3 DNA is kept; its 42 bases are in frame from base 1. From the germline V gene (reference sequence), CDR1 is DFQATT and CDR2 is SNEGSKA.